The T cell receptor beta chain under discussion was sequenced for a study of control samples from healthy donors and cancer patients (dated by TCRdb to the early 2020s). Worth noting for this clone: Its antigen specificity is not known. No clone much larger than this one lies a single base away; base qualities are absent.

The CDR3 has 14 amino acids, counting the end cysteine and phenylalanine. Just the 42-base CDR3 DNA is kept, in frame starting at base 1. A distance of 13 bases separates the germline ends of V and J, which lose 5 bases and 3 bases respectively. Taken from the germline V gene (reference sequence), the CDR1 and CDR2 loops are LNHDA and SQIVND. Library prep was done by the immunoSEQ multiplex PCR assay. Drawn from immuneACCESS, this table holds only the in-frame rearrangements with V and J called that TCRdb kept. Clones are partly lost; checked studies trace under half to an unresolved V gene and leave the rest unexplained. For this sample there are 130,000 or so clones; approximately 90% appear just once. The ten largest clones capture about 3.2% of the sample.

Recombination joined TRBV19 with TRBJ1-2; D gene: possibly TRBD1, on 5 matching bases. The origin of this receptor is a man in his fifties or sixties in good health. Sample: blood. The DNA reads TGTGCCAGTAGTCTCCCCGGGGCGCACTATGGCTACACCTTC. Translated, this gives CASSLPGAHYGYTF. Reference TRBV19 and TRBJ1-2 proteins supply the regions before and after the CDR3; the full variable domain is: DGGITQSPKYLFRKEGQNVTLSCEQNLNHDAMYWYRQDPGQGLRLIYYSQIVNDFQKGDIAEGYSVSREKKESFPLTVTSAQKNPTAFYLCASSLPGAHYGYTFGSGTRLTVV.